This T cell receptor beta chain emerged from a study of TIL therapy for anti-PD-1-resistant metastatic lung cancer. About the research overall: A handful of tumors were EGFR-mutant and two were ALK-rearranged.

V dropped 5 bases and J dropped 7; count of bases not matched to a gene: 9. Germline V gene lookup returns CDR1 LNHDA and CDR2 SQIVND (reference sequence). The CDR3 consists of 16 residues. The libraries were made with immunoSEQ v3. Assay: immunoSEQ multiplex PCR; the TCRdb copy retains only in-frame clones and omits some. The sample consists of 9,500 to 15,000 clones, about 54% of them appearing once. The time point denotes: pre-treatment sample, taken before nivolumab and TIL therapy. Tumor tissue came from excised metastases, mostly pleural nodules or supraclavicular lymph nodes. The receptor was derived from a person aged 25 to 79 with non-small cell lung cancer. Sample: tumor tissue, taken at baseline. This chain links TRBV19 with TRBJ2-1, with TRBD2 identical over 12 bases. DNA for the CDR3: TGTGCCAGTAGTCCGTGGACTAGCGGGACGGGGAATGAGCAGTTCTTC. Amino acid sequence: CASSPWTSGTGNEQFF.